The next 3 T cell receptor beta chains were all read from a single sample in a study of CD8 T cells in ankylosing spondylitis. Study-level results: What seemed typical of ankylosing spondylitis blood was a TCR beta motif built from roughly eight highly homologous variants.

Antigens of these TCRs are unknown. Each CDR3 protein is one row after TCRdb ran MiXCR on the 5' RACE reads. The sample lists approximately 400,000 distinct CDR3 sequences; approximately 17% were seen once. The sequenced material came from blood, either unsorted or a sorted T cell fraction (not recorded which). These receptor sequences come from a male donor with ankylosing spondylitis.

This clonotype was counted many times. The chain links TRBV12-3 or TRBV12-4 to TRBJ2-3; tentatively, D is TRBD2 (6 bases). The V end was cut by 6 bases, the J end by 0 bases, with 7 bases between. This CDR3 spans 13 amino acids. Here the CDR3 DNA reads TGTGCCAGCAGGGCGGGGAGCACAGATACGCAGTATTTT. Translation gives CASRAGSTDTQYF.

This clonotype showed up just a few times. The rearrangement uses TRBV27 and TRBJ1-1; D is undetermined. The V and J ends lost 1 base and 5 bases respectively, with 14 bases between them. CDR1 and CDR2 from the germline V gene are MNHEY and SMNVEV (reference sequence). The CDR3 loop spans 15 amino acids. CDR3 bases: TGTGCCAGCAGTTTATACGAGGGAGGGAGGACTGAAGCTTTCTTT. This encodes CASSLYEGGRTEAFF.

This clonotype was seen more than once but under ten times. The chain carries TRBV20-1 and TRBJ2-1; D gene ambiguous. Germline-derived CDR1 and CDR2 are DFQATT and SNEGSKA (reference sequence). The CDR3 sequence is 15 residues long. Trimming cost V 2 bases and J 0 bases, with 11 bases left between them. CDR3 DNA sequence: TGCAGTGCTAGATCTGTTGCGGACTCCTACAATGAGCAGTTCTTC. Its translation: CSARSVADSYNEQFF.